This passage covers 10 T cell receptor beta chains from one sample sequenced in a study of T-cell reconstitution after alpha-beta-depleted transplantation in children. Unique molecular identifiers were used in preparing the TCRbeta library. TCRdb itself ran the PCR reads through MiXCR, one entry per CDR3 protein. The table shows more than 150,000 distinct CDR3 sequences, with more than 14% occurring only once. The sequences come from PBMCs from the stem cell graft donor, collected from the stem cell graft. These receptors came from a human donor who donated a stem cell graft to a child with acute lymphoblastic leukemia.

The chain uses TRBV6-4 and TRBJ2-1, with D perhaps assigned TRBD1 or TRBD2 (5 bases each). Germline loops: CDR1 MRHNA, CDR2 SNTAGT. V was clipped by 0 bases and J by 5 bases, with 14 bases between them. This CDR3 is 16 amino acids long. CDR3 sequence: CASSDSGVPINNEQFF. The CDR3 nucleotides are TGTGCCAGCAGTGACTCGGGGGTCCCCATTAACAATGAGCAGTTCTTC.

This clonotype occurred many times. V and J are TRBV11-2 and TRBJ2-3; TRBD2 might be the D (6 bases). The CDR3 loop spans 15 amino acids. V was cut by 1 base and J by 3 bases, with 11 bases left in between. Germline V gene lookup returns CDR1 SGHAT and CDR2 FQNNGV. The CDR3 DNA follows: TGTGCCAGCAGCTTAGCGGGCGCGGGAACAGATACGCAGTATTTT. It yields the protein CASSLAGAGTDTQYF.

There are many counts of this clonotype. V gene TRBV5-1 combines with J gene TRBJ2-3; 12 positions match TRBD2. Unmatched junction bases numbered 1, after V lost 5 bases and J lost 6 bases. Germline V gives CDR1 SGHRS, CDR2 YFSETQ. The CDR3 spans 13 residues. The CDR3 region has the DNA TGCGCCAGCAGACTAGCGGGAGGCGATACGCAGTATTTT. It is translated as CASRLAGGDTQYF.

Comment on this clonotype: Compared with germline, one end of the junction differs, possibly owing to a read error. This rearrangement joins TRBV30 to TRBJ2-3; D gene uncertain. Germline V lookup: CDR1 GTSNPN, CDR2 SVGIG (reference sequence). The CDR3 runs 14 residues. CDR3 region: CAWRLPGATDTRYF. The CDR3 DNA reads TGTGCCTGGAGGTTGCCAGGTGCTACAGATACGCGGTATTTT. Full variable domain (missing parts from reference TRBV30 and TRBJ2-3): SQTIHQWPATLVQPVGSPLSLECTVEGTSNPNLYWYRQAAGRGLQLLFYSVGIGQISSEVPQNLSASRPQDRQFILSSKKLLLSDSGFYLCAWRLPGATDTRYFGPGTRLTVL.

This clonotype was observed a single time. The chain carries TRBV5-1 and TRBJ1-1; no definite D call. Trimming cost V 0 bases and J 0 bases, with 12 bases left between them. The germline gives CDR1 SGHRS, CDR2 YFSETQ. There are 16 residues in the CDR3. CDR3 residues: CASSLERVYMNTEAFF. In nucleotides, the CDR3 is TGCGCCAGCAGCTTGGAAAGGGTTTACATGAACACTGAAGCTTTCTTT.

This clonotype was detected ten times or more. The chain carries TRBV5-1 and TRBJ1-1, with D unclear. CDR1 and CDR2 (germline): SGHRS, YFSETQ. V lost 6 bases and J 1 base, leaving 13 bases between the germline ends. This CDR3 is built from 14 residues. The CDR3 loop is CASTEGSQNTEAFF. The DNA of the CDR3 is TGCGCCAGCACAGAAGGTTCACAGAACACTGAAGCTTTCTTT. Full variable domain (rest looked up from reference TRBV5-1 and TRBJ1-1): KAGVTQTPRYLIKTRGQQVTLSCSPISGHRSVSWYQQTPGQGLQFLFEYFSETQRNKGNFPGRFSGRQFSNSRSEMNVSTLELGDSALYLCASTEGSQNTEAFFGQGTRLTVV.

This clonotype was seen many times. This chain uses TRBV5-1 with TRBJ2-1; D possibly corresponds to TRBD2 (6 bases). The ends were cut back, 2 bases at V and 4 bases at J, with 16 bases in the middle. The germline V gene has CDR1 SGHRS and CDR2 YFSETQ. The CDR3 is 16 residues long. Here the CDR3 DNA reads TGCGCCAGCAGCTTAAGGCCGGGGGAACTTTACAATGAGCAGTTCTTC. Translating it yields CASSLRPGELYNEQFF.

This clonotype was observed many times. CDR3 nucleotides: TGTGCCAGCGGCAGGTCAGCGGGAGGGACAGATACGCAGTATTTT. This codes for CASGRSAGGTDTQYF. The chain carries TRBV6-1 and TRBJ2-3; the match to TRBD2 covers 10 bases. With V trimmed by 8 bases and J by 3 bases, 8 bases remained unmatched. This CDR3 is built from 15 residues. Germline-derived CDR1 and CDR2 are MNHNS and SASEGT.

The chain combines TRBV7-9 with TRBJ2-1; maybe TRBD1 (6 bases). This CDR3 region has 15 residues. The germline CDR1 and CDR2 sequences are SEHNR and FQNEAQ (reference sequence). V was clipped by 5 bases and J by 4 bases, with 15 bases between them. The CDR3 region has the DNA TGTGCCAGCAGCGGGTTCCGGGACAAGTACAATGAGCAGTTCTTC. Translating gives CASSGFRDKYNEQFF.

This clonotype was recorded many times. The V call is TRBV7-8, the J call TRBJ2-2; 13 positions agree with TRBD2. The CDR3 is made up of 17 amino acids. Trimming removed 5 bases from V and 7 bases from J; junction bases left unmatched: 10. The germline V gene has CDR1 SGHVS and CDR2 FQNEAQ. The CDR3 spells CASSGRTSGSIGGELFF. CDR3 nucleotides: TGTGCCAGCAGCGGCCGGACTAGCGGGAGTATCGGCGGGGAGCTGTTTTTT.